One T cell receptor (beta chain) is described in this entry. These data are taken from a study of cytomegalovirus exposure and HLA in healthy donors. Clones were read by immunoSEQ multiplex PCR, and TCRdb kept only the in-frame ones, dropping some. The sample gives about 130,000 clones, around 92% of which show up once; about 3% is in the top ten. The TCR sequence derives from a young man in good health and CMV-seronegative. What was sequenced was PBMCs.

The CDR3 DNA is TGTGCCAGCAGCTTGTTTGGGCAGGGCTTCGATACGCAGTATTTT. Its translation: CASSLFGQGFDTQYF. The chain joins TRBV5-6 to TRBJ2-3; possibly TRBD1 for D (5 bases). The CDR3 has 15 amino acids. V lost 1 base and J 6 bases, leaving 15 bases between the germline ends. CDR1 SGHDT and CDR2 YYEEEE come from the germline V gene.